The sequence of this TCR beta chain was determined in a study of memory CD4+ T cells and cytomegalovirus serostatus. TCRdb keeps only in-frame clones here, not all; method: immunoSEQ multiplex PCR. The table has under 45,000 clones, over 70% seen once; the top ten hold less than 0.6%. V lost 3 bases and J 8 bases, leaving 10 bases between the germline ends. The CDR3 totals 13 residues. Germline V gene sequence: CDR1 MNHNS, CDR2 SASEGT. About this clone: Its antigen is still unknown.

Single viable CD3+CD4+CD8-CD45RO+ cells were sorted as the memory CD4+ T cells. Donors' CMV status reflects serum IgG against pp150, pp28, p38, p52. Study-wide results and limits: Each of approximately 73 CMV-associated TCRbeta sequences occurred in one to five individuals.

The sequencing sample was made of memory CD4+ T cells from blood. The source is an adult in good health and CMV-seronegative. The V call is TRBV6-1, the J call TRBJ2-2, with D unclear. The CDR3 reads CASSEQSLGELFF. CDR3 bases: TGTGCCAGCAGTGAGCAGTCCTTGGGGGAGCTGTTTTTT.